Listed here are 22 T cell receptor beta chains from one sample, sequenced in a study of T cell responses to AZD1222 COVID-19 vaccine. Profiled with immunoSEQ multiplex PCR; TCRdb holds only in-frame clones, not every one. The sample consists of about 130,000 clones, 70% to 90% of them appearing once. This specimen was peripheral blood, taken on day 0 of AZD1222 vaccination. The receptors here all came from an adult in good health.

V usage is TRBV18 and J usage is TRBJ2-7; 8 bases match TRBD1. The CDR3 totals 15 residues. The V gene end was trimmed by 3 bases and the J gene end by 3 bases; junction bases not matched to a gene: 7. Germline V gives CDR1 KGHSH, CDR2 LQKENI. CDR3 sequence: CASSPSGQGFYEQYF. In nucleotides, the CDR3 is TGTGCCAGCTCACCTAGTGGACAGGGCTTCTACGAGCAGTACTTC.

DNA of the CDR3: TGTGCCAGCTCACCAGGACAGGGGGTCGTCACCGGGGAGCTGTTTTTT. Amino acid sequence: CASSPGQGVVTGELFF. The chain links TRBV18 to TRBJ2-2; 10 nucleotides line up with TRBD1. CDR1 and CDR2 (germline): KGHSH, LQKENI. This CDR3 contains 16 residues. V gave up 2 bases and J gave up 4 bases; unmatched junction bases: 4.

J is TRBJ1-5 and V is TRBV19, with D unclear. Germline loops: CDR1 LNHDA, CDR2 SQIVND (reference sequence). The CDR3 covers 13 residues. The ends were cut back, 7 bases at V and 5 bases at J, with 12 bases in the middle. CDR3: CASTRGGDQPQHF. The CDR3, as DNA: TGTGCCAGTACACGAGGCGGAGATCAGCCCCAGCATTTT. Supplemented by reference TRBV19 and TRBJ1-5, the full variable domain reads DGGITQSPKYLFRKEGQNVTLSCEQNLNHDAMYWYRQDPGQGLRLIYYSQIVNDFQKGDIAEGYSVSREKKESFPLTVTSAQKNPTAFYLCASTRGGDQPQHFGDGTRLSIL.

This clone appeared once. The V and J genes are TRBV9 and TRBJ2-3; no definite D call. CDR3 length equals 12 residues. Germline assignment: CDR1 SGDLS and CDR2 YYNGEE. V was trimmed by 4 bases and J by 2 bases, leaving 5 bases between them. CDR3 nucleotide sequence: TGTGCCAGCAGCACTAACACAGATACGCAGTATTTT. Residues: CASSTNTDTQYF. Full variable domain (rest looked up from reference TRBV9 and TRBJ2-3): DSGVTQTPKHLITATGQRVTLRCSPRSGDLSVYWYQQSLDQGLQFLIQYYNGEERAKGNILERFSAQQFPDLHSELNLSSLELGDSALYFCASSTNTDTQYFGPGTRLTVL.

The chain couples TRBV28 to TRBJ1-2, with 7 bases aligning to TRBD1. CDR1 and CDR2 (germline): MDHEN, SYDVKM. V was pared by 1 base and J by 0 bases, with 5 bases of the junction left unmatched. There are 16 residues in the CDR3. CDR3 residues: CASSLYGGQPNYGYTF. The CDR3 DNA reads TGTGCCAGCAGTTTATATGGGGGACAGCCTAACTATGGCTACACCTTC.

J is TRBJ1-6 and V is TRBV25-1, with D unresolved. The V end was cut by 1 base, the J end by 7 bases, with 11 bases between. CDR1 and CDR2 (germline): MGHDK, SYGVNS. The length of the CDR3 is 15 residues. The CDR3 sequence is CASSESIRANSPLHF. As DNA, the CDR3 is TGTGCCAGCAGTGAATCTATACGGGCCAATTCACCCCTCCACTTT.

The rearrangement links TRBV6-5 to TRBJ2-2; the D is unclear. Germline CDR1 reads MNHEY; CDR2 reads SVGAGI. CDR3 length: 14 amino acids. With 3 bases removed from V and 3 bases from J, the gap between germline ends came to 8 bases. The CDR3 loop reads CASSYMRYTGELFF. DNA for the CDR3: TGTGCCAGCAGTTATATGAGGTACACCGGGGAGCTGTTTTTT.

This clone was recorded once. The chain carries TRBV3-1 (or the pseudogene TRBV3-2) and TRBJ1-1, with D unresolved. Trimming cost V 1 base and J 0 bases, with 12 bases left between them. The germline CDR1 and CDR2 sequences are LGHDT and YNNKEL (reference sequence). This CDR3 contains 16 residues. This chain's CDR3 is CASSQGSPGMNTEAFF. The CDR3, as DNA: TGTGCCAGCAGCCAAGGTAGCCCCGGTATGAACACTGAAGCTTTCTTT.

V is TRBV10-3 and J is TRBJ2-1; D may be TRBD2 (5 bases). CDR1 is ENHRY and CDR2 is SYGVKD in the germline V gene. V lost 6 bases and J 9 bases, leaving 18 bases between the germline ends. This CDR3 contains 14 residues. The CDR3 is CAISATTGIGEQFF. CDR3 coding DNA: TGTGCCATCAGCGCGACGACGGGAATAGGTGAGCAGTTCTTC.

V gene TRBV4-2 combines with J gene TRBJ2-7; the match to TRBD1 covers 9 bases. The trim removed 0 bases at V and 1 base at J, leaving 4 bases unmatched. The CDR3 is made up of 16 amino acids. The germline V gene has CDR1 LGHNA and CDR2 YNFKEQ. The CDR3 is CASSQESDRGSYEQYF. CDR3 coding DNA: TGTGCCAGCAGCCAAGAATCGGACAGGGGATCCTACGAGCAGTACTTC.

This chain connects TRBV28 to TRBJ1-1; maybe TRBD1 (6 bases). Between the trimmed V and J ends, which lost 6 bases and 6 bases, there was a span of 23 bases. CDR3 length: 16 residues. Germline assignment: CDR1 MDHEN and CDR2 SYDVKM. The CDR3 loop reads CASSSAGRGQSAEAFF. The CDR3 DNA is TGTGCCAGCAGCTCTGCCGGCCGGGGGCAATCCGCTGAAGCTTTCTTT.

V usage is TRBV10-3 and J usage is TRBJ1-2; the D gene is possibly TRBD1 (5 bases). Germline V gene data show CDR1 as ENHRY and CDR2 as SYGVKD. This CDR3 has 14 residues. V dropped 0 bases and J dropped 4 bases, with 9 bases sitting between them. The CDR3 loop reads CAISESGTSYGYTF. The CDR3 coding sequence is TGTGCCATCAGTGAGTCCGGGACTTCCTATGGCTACACCTTC.

This clone counts as medium-sized (0.01 to 0.1%). Other DNA sequences within the sample encode an identical CDR3. The chain carries TRBV7-9 and TRBJ2-7; tentative D call: TRBD1 (6 bases). CDR1 is SEHNR, CDR2 FQNEAQ, per germline (reference sequence). Trimming took off 5 bases at V and 1 base at J, with 15 bases between the two ends. This CDR3 has 15 amino acids. CDR3 amino acids: CASSPRQAYSYEQYF. In nucleotides, the CDR3 is TGTGCCAGCAGCCCGCGACAGGCCTATTCCTACGAGCAGTACTTC.

The V and J genes are TRBV3-1 (or the pseudogene TRBV3-2) and TRBJ2-1; no definite D call. This CDR3 comprises 16 residues. Germline CDR1 and CDR2: LGHDT and YNNKEL (reference sequence). Trimming took 1 base from V and 8 from J, leaving 18 bases between them. The CDR3 coding sequence is TGTGCCAGCAGCCAAGGGGCTACCCAAGATGGGGATGAGCAGTTCTTC. Encoded protein: CASSQGATQDGDEQFF.

This chain links TRBV6-5 with TRBJ1-3; tentative D call: TRBD1 (5 bases). V dropped 0 bases and J dropped 2 bases, with 8 bases sitting between them. This CDR3 is 15 amino acids long. The germline V gene has CDR1 MNHEY and CDR2 SVGAGI. The CDR3 DNA reads as TGTGCCAGCAGTTACTCGGGGCAGACTGGAAACACCATATATTTT. It yields the protein CASSYSGQTGNTIYF.

V and J are TRBV4-1 and TRBJ2-1; TRBD2 matches at 7 bases. Germline CDR1 and CDR2: MGHRA and YSYEKL. The CDR3 consists of 14 residues. V shed 3 bases, J shed 6 bases, and the junction held 5 bases outside the gene matches. The CDR3 here is CASSQGLLGNEQFF. The CDR3 nucleotides read TGCGCCAGCAGCCAGGGACTACTGGGCAATGAGCAGTTCTTC.

The CDR3 here is CASSQTGEGRAFF. The CDR3 DNA sequence: TGTGCCAGCAGCCAAACAGGGGAGGGTCGAGCTTTCTTT. The chain carries TRBV7-9 and TRBJ1-1; 7 positions agree with TRBD1. Trimming took 5 bases from V and 10 from J; bases not matched to a gene: 10. Germline CDR1 is SEHNR and CDR2 is FQNEAQ (reference sequence). This CDR3 region has 13 residues.

The chain recombines TRBV5-1 with TRBJ1-2; 12 bases are a match to TRBD1. Germline-derived CDR1 and CDR2 are SGHRS and YFSETQ. This CDR3 spans 18 amino acids. Trimming took 4 bases from V and 0 from J; bases not matched to a gene: 10. The DNA for the CDR3 is TGCGCCAGCAGCCATACCTCGGGACAGGGGGCGTCTAACTATGGCTACACCTTC. Translation: CASSHTSGQGASNYGYTF.

The genes are TRBV28 and TRBJ1-4; TRBD1 is a possible D gene (5 bases). Trimming pared 5 bases from V and 3 bases from J, leaving 13 bases between. Germline values: CDR1 MDHEN, CDR2 SYDVKM. The CDR3 loop spans 15 amino acids. The CDR3, as DNA: TGTGCCAGCAGTGAACTCTTAGGGGCTAATGAAAAACTGTTTTTT. Amino acids: CASSELLGANEKLFF. Drawing the rest from reference TRBV28 and TRBJ1-4, the complete variable domain is DVKVTQSSRYLVKRTGEKVFLECVQDMDHENMFWYRQDPGLGLRLIYFSYDVKMKEKGDIPEGYSVSREKKERFSLILESASTNQTSMYLCASSELLGANEKLFFGSGTQLSVL.

CDR3 bases: TGTGCCAGCAGTTACTCCGAACAGGATCCCAAAGGGTTGAACGCTTTCTTT. Protein sequence: CASSYSEQDPKGLNAFF. The chain joins TRBV6-8 to TRBJ1-1, with a weak D call TRBD1 (5 bases). Germline V gene sequence: CDR1 MNHGY, CDR2 SAAAGT. This CDR3 has 17 residues. Trimming pared 0 bases from V and 11 bases from J, leaving 25 bases between.

A note on this clone: An end of the junction differs from the germline gene, which may be a read error. The rearrangement joins TRBV29-1 to TRBJ2-5, with D perhaps TRBD2 (6 bases). This CDR3 has 13 residues. Germline CDR1 and CDR2: SQVTM and ANQGSEA. The CDR3 is CSVEAGLGETQYF. DNA of the CDR3: TGCAGCGTGGAAGCGGGCCTGGGGGAGACCCAGTACTTC.

This clone was seen only a few times. V usage is TRBV3-1 (or the pseudogene TRBV3-2) and J usage is TRBJ1-1; no reliable D call. V was cut by 0 bases and J by 0 bases, with 8 bases left in between. Germline assignment: CDR1 LGHDT and CDR2 YNNKEL (reference sequence). The length of the CDR3 is 15 residues. Here the CDR3 DNA reads TGTGCCAGCAGCCAAGACCCGGAGGTGAACACTGAAGCTTTCTTT. Protein: CASSQDPEVNTEAFF.